This T cell receptor beta chain was identified in a study of blood T cell repertoires in COVID-19. Study details: Samples taken during acute and convalescent COVID-19 were collected in the United States, Italy and Spain. Sample material is recorded as cDNA or gDNA derived from T cells, B-cell-depleted T cells, or PBMCs.

This clone was recorded only once. V gave up 2 bases and J gave up 2 bases, with 10 bases separating them. This CDR3 is built from 15 residues. CDR1 SGHNT and CDR2 YENEEA come from the germline V gene. In the original processing: From reference gene primer amplification, estimates of nucleated cell counts were derived. TCRdb's copy holds only in-frame clones and misses some; the assay was immunoSEQ multiplex PCR. V, J and clone size are taken as reported in that table, and D and trimming were inferred from the DNA itself. This table has 50,000 or so clones, about 83% appearing once. The rearrangement joins TRBV11-3 to TRBJ1-3; the D is unclear. The clonotype originates from a man in his forties with acute or convalescent COVID-19. Material: peripheral blood. CDR3 nucleotides: TGTGCCAGCAGCTTAATAATAACTGCTGGAAACACCATATATTTT. Protein sequence: CASSLIITAGNTIYF.